This T cell receptor beta chain was captured by sequencing in a study of identical twins. TCRdb redid the calling of the 5' RACE reads with MiXCR, one entry per CDR3 protein. The repertoire holds 240,000 or so distinct CDR3 sequences, with roughly a tenth as singletons. This CDR3 has 14 residues. Trimming stripped 4 bases from V and 4 bases from J, with 14 bases between. Germline CDR1 and CDR2: SGDLS and YYNGEE. The sequenced material came from memory T cells sorted from blood. The rearrangement links TRBV9 to TRBJ2-5; D may be TRBD1 (6 bases). The sequence derives from a man in his forties or fifties in good health. In DNA form, the CDR3 reads TGTGCCAGCAGCACAGGGACACTGAGAGAGACCCAGTACTTC. This codes for CASSTGTLRETQYF.